The 22 T cell receptor beta chains presented below share a single source sample, sequenced in a study of blood T cell repertoires in COVID-19. Clones were sequenced by immunoSEQ multiplex PCR, and TCRdb holds only the in-frame ones, with some missing. The sample lists tens of thousands of clones; around 83% were seen once. Material for sequencing was peripheral blood. The receptors were sampled from a human donor in a cohort sampled during active COVID-19.

A few counts support this clone. The rearrangement links TRBV27 to TRBJ2-7, with 12 bases that match TRBD2. The germline CDR1 and CDR2 sequences are MNHEY and SMNVEV (reference sequence). Germline trimming cut 5 bases from V and 4 bases from J; bases unmatched to any gene: 3. The CDR3 consists of 14 residues. In DNA, the CDR3 is TGTGCCAGCAGTGGACTAGCGGGAAGGTACGAGCAGTACTTC. Amino acid sequence: CASSGLAGRYEQYF.

The chain uses TRBV7-2 and TRBJ1-3, with 10 bases fitting TRBD1. Germline CDR1 SGHTA, CDR2 FQGNSA. Unmatched junction bases numbered 8, after V lost 3 bases and J lost 0 bases. The CDR3 consists of 18 residues. As DNA, the CDR3 is TGTGCCAGCAGCTTGGAGGGACAGGGGCGAAACTCTGGAAACACCATATATTTT. Translated, it gives CASSLEGQGRNSGNTIYF.

The chain couples TRBV29-1 to TRBJ2-7; 7 bases are a match to TRBD1. With V trimmed by 5 bases and J by 0 bases, 10 bases remained unmatched. The germline CDR1 and CDR2 sequences are SQVTM and ANQGSEA. CDR3 length equals 15 residues. The chain's CDR3 is CSVKTGLSSSYEQYF. In nucleotides, the CDR3 is TGCAGCGTTAAGACAGGGTTGAGCAGCTCCTACGAGCAGTACTTC.

Notes on this clone: The junction and the germline gene differ at one end; a read error may be behind it. This sequence joins TRBV7-7 and TRBJ2-1; 11 nucleotides agree with TRBD2. The CDR3 consists of 17 residues. Germline CDR1 SSHAT, CDR2 FNYEAQ (reference sequence). The DNA for the CDR3 is TGTGCTAGCAGCTTAGCGCGGCTAGCGGGAGGTGACAATGAGCAGTTCTTC. Its protein is CASSLARLAGGDNEQFF.

V and J are TRBV19 and TRBJ2-1; TRBD2 is a possible D gene (7 bases). V lost 0 bases and J lost 6, with 21 bases in between. The germline V gene has CDR1 LNHDA and CDR2 SQIVND (reference sequence). CDR3 length: 18 residues. In nucleotides, the CDR3 is TGTGCCAGTAGTATAGATGCCCCCGGTGGGGGGGCCTCCAATGAGCAGTTCTTC. It yields the protein CASSIDAPGGGASNEQFF.

The gene calls are TRBV5-4 and TRBJ2-3; D is perhaps TRBD2 (5 bases). The V gene lost 4 bases and the J gene lost 5 bases, with 14 bases spanning the gap. Germline CDR1 SGHNT, CDR2 YYREEE (reference sequence). The CDR3 is 14 residues long. The CDR3 protein is CASSPLGGLDTQYF. The CDR3 DNA sequence: TGTGCCAGCAGCCCCTTGGGCGGGCTAGATACGCAGTATTTT. Together with reference TRBV5-4 and TRBJ2-3, the CDR3 gives the full variable domain: ETGVTQSPTHLIKTRGQQVTLRCSSQSGHNTVSWYQQALGQGPQFIFQYYREEENGRGNFPPRFSGLQFPNYSSELNVNALELDDSALYLCASSPLGGLDTQYFGPGTRLTVL.

The table lists this clone with a few counts. V gene TRBV30 combines with J gene TRBJ1-2; D remains ambiguous. The germline V and J ends were trimmed by 8 bases and 4 bases, with 11 bases remaining between them. Germline V CDR1 and CDR2: GTSNPN, SVGIG (reference sequence). The CDR3 loop spans 11 amino acids. This CDR3 is CAHYTGYGYTF. For the CDR3, the DNA is TGTGCCCACTACACGGGCTATGGCTACACCTTC. Filled out from reference TRBV30 and TRBJ1-2, the complete variable domain reads SQTIHQWPATLVQPVGSPLSLECTVEGTSNPNLYWYRQAAGRGLQLLFYSVGIGQISSEVPQNLSASRPQDRQFILSSKKLLLSDSGFYLCAHYTGYGYTFGSGTRLTVV.

The rearrangement links TRBV6-5 to TRBJ1-6, with TRBD1 matching over 7 bases. This CDR3 spans 12 amino acids. The V and J ends lost 6 bases and 14 bases, in that order; junction bases with no gene match: 7. Germline assignment: CDR1 MNHEY and CDR2 SVGAGI. The CDR3 loop is CASSPDRCTLHF. The DNA for the CDR3 is TGTGCCAGCAGCCCGGACAGGTGCACCCTCCACTTT.

The rearrangement links TRBV9 to TRBJ2-1, with 7 bases fitting TRBD2. Germline V gene sequence: CDR1 SGDLS, CDR2 YYNGEE. The CDR3 has 18 residues. Trimming removed 2 bases from V and 4 bases from J; junction bases left unmatched: 15. CDR3 region: CASSVSISAGVGYNEQFF. CDR3 bases: TGTGCCAGCAGCGTCTCAATCTCCGCGGGGGTGGGTTACAATGAGCAGTTCTTC.

J is TRBJ2-1 and V is TRBV18; TRBD2 agrees at 7 bases. Germline V gives CDR1 KGHSH, CDR2 LQKENI. The V and J ends lost 6 bases and 10 bases, in that order; junction bases with no gene match: 12. The CDR3 is made up of 14 amino acids. The CDR3 region has the DNA TGTGCCAGCTCCCTGGGAGGGGCCCTGAACGAGCAGTTCTTC. Residues: CASSLGGALNEQFF.

CDR3: CASTGTPHYEQYF. The CDR3 coding sequence is TGTGCCAGCACCGGGACACCACACTACGAGCAGTACTTC. The chain uses TRBV2 and TRBJ2-7; possibly TRBD1 for D (6 bases). The CDR3 length is 13 residues. Trimming pared 7 bases from V and 3 bases from J, leaving 13 bases between. Germline loops: CDR1 SNHLY, CDR2 FYNNEI.

The chain employs TRBV18 and TRBJ2-7; TRBD1 agrees at 10 bases. V trimming: 3 bases; J trimming: 2 bases; junction bases outside the gene matches: 4. Germline assignment: CDR1 KGHSH and CDR2 LQKENI. The CDR3 spans 15 residues. The CDR3 here is CASSPRTGGTYEQYF. CDR3 nucleotide sequence: TGTGCCAGCTCACCTCGGACAGGGGGGACCTACGAGCAGTACTTC. The complete variable domain, with remaining parts taken from reference TRBV18 and TRBJ2-7, reads NAGVMQNPRHLVRRRGQEARLRCSPMKGHSHVYWYRQLPEEGLKFMVYLQKENIIDESGMPKERFSAEFPKEGPSILRIQQVVRGDSAAYFCASSPRTGGTYEQYFGPGTRLTVT.

The chain combines TRBV18 with TRBJ1-5; D unresolved. Trimming cost V 2 bases and J 0 bases, with 8 bases left between them. This CDR3 spans 15 amino acids. CDR1 is KGHSH and CDR2 is LQKENI in the germline V gene. As DNA, the CDR3 is TGTGCCAGCTCACCAGGGAGCAATAGCAATCAGCCCCAGCATTTT. Its translation is CASSPGSNSNQPQHF.

This rearrangement joins TRBV9 to TRBJ2-6; no reliable D call. Between the trimmed V and J ends, which lost 4 bases and 0 bases, there was a span of 8 bases. The CDR3 loop spans 15 amino acids. Per the germline V gene, CDR1 is SGDLS and CDR2 is YYNGEE. This CDR3 is CASSHGGSGANVLTF. The CDR3 DNA reads as TGTGCCAGCAGCCACGGTGGCTCTGGGGCCAACGTCCTGACTTTC. Based on the CDR3 plus reference TRBV9 and TRBJ2-6, the full variable domain is DSGVTQTPKHLITATGQRVTLRCSPRSGDLSVYWYQQSLDQGLQFLIQYYNGEERAKGNILERFSAQQFPDLHSELNLSSLELGDSALYFCASSHGGSGANVLTFGAGSRLTVL.

This sequence joins TRBV18 and TRBJ2-1; unclear D gene. V was trimmed by 3 bases and J by 0 bases, leaving 9 bases between them. The CDR3 is 15 amino acids. Per the germline V gene, CDR1 is KGHSH and CDR2 is LQKENI. This CDR3 reads CASSPGFRSYNEQFF. In nucleotides, the CDR3 is TGTGCCAGCTCACCCGGGTTTCGCTCCTACAATGAGCAGTTCTTC.

This clone was recorded once. CDR3 DNA: TGTGCCAGCAGTTCACCCGGGACAGGGGCGGACGAGCAGTACTTC. Amino acid sequence: CASSSPGTGADEQYF. The chain has TRBV6-5 and TRBJ2-7, with TRBD1 matching 10 bases. Germline CDR1 MNHEY, CDR2 SVGAGI. The CDR3 has 15 amino acids. V was pared by 4 bases and J by 5 bases, with 8 bases of the junction left unmatched.

V is TRBV5-8 and J is TRBJ1-2, with a tentative D call TRBD1 (6 bases). The CDR3 length is 14 residues. The V end was cut by 4 bases, the J end by 6 bases, with 16 bases between. Germline V gene lookup returns CDR1 SGHTS and CDR2 YDEGEE. CDR3 loop: CASSPKGNRDGYTF. The CDR3 DNA reads as TGTGCCAGCAGCCCGAAAGGGAACAGGGATGGCTACACCTTC.

This chain connects TRBV5-4 to TRBJ2-1; TRBD2 matches at 9 bases. The CDR3 runs to 15 residues. CDR1 is SGHNT and CDR2 is YYREEE in the germline V gene (reference sequence). V lost 0 bases to trimming and J lost 5 bases; unmatched junction nucleotides: 3. The CDR3 sequence is CASSLASGVNNEQFF. The CDR3 DNA follows: TGTGCCAGCAGCTTGGCTAGCGGGGTGAACAATGAGCAGTTCTTC.

The chain employs TRBV7-9 and TRBJ1-3, with 7 nucleotides matching TRBD1. In germline, CDR1 is SEHNR, CDR2 FQNEAQ (reference sequence). J gave up 1 base and V 6 bases, and 0 bases lay outside the gene matches. The CDR3 is 13 amino acids. CDR3 DNA sequence: TGTGCCAGCAGACAGGGGTCTGGAAACACCATATATTTT. Its protein product is CASRQGSGNTIYF.

The gene calls are TRBV6-5 and TRBJ2-7; the match to TRBD2 covers 7 bases. The J segment lost 3 bases and the V segment lost 4 bases, leaving 3 bases of the junction unmatched. The germline CDR1 and CDR2 sequences are MNHEY and SVGAGI. The CDR3 extends over 13 amino acids. The CDR3, as DNA: TGTGCCAGCAGTTTTGGGACTAACTACGAGCAGTACTTC. Protein sequence: CASSFGTNYEQYF.

The chain is built from TRBV3-1 (or the pseudogene TRBV3-2) and TRBJ2-3; 15 bases map to TRBD2. CDR1 is LGHDT, CDR2 YNNKEL, per germline (reference sequence). This CDR3 spans 18 amino acids. With V trimmed by 1 base and J by 7 bases, 9 bases remained unmatched. The CDR3 region is CASSQGYGLAGGRYTQYF. DNA for the CDR3: TGTGCCAGCAGCCAAGGTTATGGACTAGCGGGGGGGAGATATACGCAGTATTTT.

This clone was detected once. The chain employs TRBV6-5 and TRBJ1-2, with 7 positions matching TRBD1. This CDR3 is built from 13 residues. Germline V gives CDR1 MNHEY, CDR2 SVGAGI. V was pared by 4 bases and J by 8 bases, with 7 bases of the junction left unmatched. Here the CDR3 reads CASSSDRAGGYTF. CDR3 bases: TGTGCCAGCAGTTCTGACAGGGCGGGAGGCTACACCTTC.